These 30 T cell receptor beta chains share one sample of origin, sequenced in a study of low-dose radiotherapy and immunotherapy resistance in tumors. The time point is: before trial treatment. With TRAV- and TRBV-specific primers, first-strand cDNA was made, covering the alpha and beta chains. With a constant-region primer and a V-primer adapter, TCRs were subjected to around 18 PCR cycles of amplification. TCRdb independently ran MiXCR on the reads; one entry per CDR3 protein. Altogether 65,000 to 90,000 distinct CDR3 sequences are present, approximately 17% being singletons, with the ten largest covering around 6.3%. The material sequenced was PBMCs, taken before treatment. The receptors stem from a male donor with prostate cancer.

Note on this clonotype: A read error may explain this, as a much larger clone is one base away. The chain employs TRBV5-3 and TRBJ2-7; D is unresolved. TRBV5-3 is marked as an open reading frame, function uncertain. CDR3 length equals 15 residues. The CDR3 DNA reads TGTGCCAGCAGCTTAGTAATTGGCGAAACCTACGAGCAGTACTTC. This gives the protein CASSLVIGETYEQYF.

This clonotype came up a few times. The genes are TRBV5-1 and TRBJ1-1; D possibly corresponds to TRBD1 (6 bases). The length of the CDR3 is 14 residues. Germline lookup yields CDR1 SGHRS and CDR2 YFSETQ. Trimming left V 1 base short and J 5 bases short, with 12 bases between. The CDR3 coding sequence is TGCGCCAGCAGCTTGACAGGGTCCGGAACTGAAGCTTTCTTT. It yields the protein CASSLTGSGTEAFF.

This clonotype was picked up many times. The CDR3 nucleotides read TGTGCCAGCAGTCCACTACGGACAGGGGGCGGCACAGATACGCAGTATTTT. Translated, it gives CASSPLRTGGGTDTQYF. The V and J genes are TRBV28 and TRBJ2-3; 11 nucleotides line up with TRBD1. J lost 1 base, V lost 5 bases, and 8 bases had no gene match. Germline CDR1 reads MDHEN; CDR2 reads SYDVKM. The CDR3 is made up of 17 amino acids.

This clonotype was observed a single time. The V and J genes are TRBV14 and TRBJ2-5; 8 bases are a match to TRBD1. The CDR3 extends over 16 amino acids. After removal of 2 bases from V and 1 base from J, the junction contained 6 bases not matched to a gene. Germline loops: CDR1 SGHDN, CDR2 FVKESK. CDR3 in amino acids: CASSQSGQGSQETQYF. The CDR3 DNA follows: TGTGCCAGCAGCCAAAGCGGACAGGGAAGCCAAGAGACCCAGTACTTC.

The gene calls are TRBV12-3 or TRBV12-4 and TRBJ1-2; D not resolved. The ends were cut back, 10 bases at V and 5 bases at J, with 17 bases in the middle. This CDR3 comprises 13 residues. The CDR3 bases are TGTGCCACCAATCTTGTGGGGTCATATGGCTACACCTTC. It specifies CATNLVGSYGYTF.

Details on this clonotype: A clone one base away is much larger, so this may be a read error. J is TRBJ1-2 and V is TRBV4-3; possibly TRBD1 for D (6 bases). Germline V gene sequence: CDR1 LGHNA, CDR2 YSLEER. This CDR3 has 14 residues. With 8 bases removed from V and 6 bases from J, the gap between germline ends came to 19 bases. The CDR3 DNA follows: TGCGCCAGCTCTACGCCCGGGACACACCATGGCTACACCTTC. As protein: CASSTPGTHHGYTF.

Many counts were recorded for this clonotype. The V and J genes are TRBV11-1 and TRBJ1-1; 8 bases fit TRBD1. This CDR3 contains 14 residues. The germline V gene encodes CDR1 SGHAT and CDR2 FQDESV (reference sequence). After removal of 5 bases from V and 5 bases from J, the junction contained 7 bases not matched to a gene. CDR3 bases: TGTGCCAGCAGCAGGACAGGGCGAACGACTGAAGCTTTCTTT. The encoded protein is CASSRTGRTTEAFF.

The sample holds a few counts of this clonotype. Relative to the germline gene, one junction end is altered; a read error may explain this. The chain has TRBV3-1 and TRBJ2-1, with TRBD2 matching 9 bases. CDR1 and CDR2 from the germline V gene are LGHDT and YNNKEL (reference sequence). The CDR3 contains 12 residues. In DNA form, the CDR3 reads TGTGCCAGCAGCCAAGGAGGGCGGGGGGGTATCTTC. Translating it yields CASSQGGRGGIF.

This clonotype was detected ten times or more. The J gene is TRBJ2-5, the V gene TRBV7-9; 8 positions agree with TRBD2. The V gene end was trimmed by 0 bases and the J gene end by 2 bases; junction bases not matched to a gene: 5. CDR3 length: 16 amino acids. Germline CDR1 SEHNR, CDR2 FQNEAQ (reference sequence). CDR3 DNA sequence: TGTGCCAGCAGCTTAGCCCAGGGACTAGGGCAAGAGACCCAGTACTTC. It yields the protein CASSLAQGLGQETQYF.

The gene calls are TRBV29-1 and TRBJ2-1; D unresolved. The CDR3 spans 11 residues. Between the trimmed V and J ends, which lost 4 bases and 6 bases, there was a span of 7 bases. The V gene's germline CDR1 is SQVTM and CDR2 ANQGSEA. The CDR3 reads CSVGRVNEQFF. In DNA form, the CDR3 reads TGCAGCGTTGGAAGGGTCAATGAGCAGTTCTTC.

This chain joins TRBV3-1 and TRBJ2-1; tentative D call: TRBD1 (6 bases). Germline V CDR1 and CDR2: LGHDT, YNNKEL (reference sequence). Deletions cut 4 bases from V and 0 bases from J, with 10 bases between. This CDR3 has 15 residues. The CDR3 sequence: CASSLDRSSYNEQFF. The CDR3 nucleotides are TGTGCCAGCAGCCTGGACAGAAGCTCCTACAATGAGCAGTTCTTC.

The chain carries TRBV27 and TRBJ2-5; 9 nucleotides agree with TRBD2. The CDR3 sequence is 15 residues long. V lost 6 bases and J lost 2; bases outside the gene matches: 7. Germline-derived CDR1 and CDR2 are MNHEY and SMNVEV (reference sequence). The CDR3 DNA is TGTGCCAGCAGGTCTATAGCGGGGGCACAAGAGACCCAGTACTTC. Translated: CASRSIAGAQETQYF.

Concerning this clonotype itself: With a far larger clone one base away, a read error is the likely cause. The rearrangement links TRBV26 to TRBJ1-3; TRBD1 reflects the table's D call only, with no check against the DNA. TRBV26 is reported as a pseudogene. The CDR3 runs to 14 residues. CDR3 in amino acids: CATDGAGSGNTIYF. In nucleotides, the CDR3 is TGTGCCACCGATGGGGCGGGCTCTGGAAACACCATATATTTT.

In its sample, this clonotype was seen many times. The chain links TRBV2 to TRBJ2-7; 7 positions match TRBD1. J was trimmed by 3 bases and V by 6 bases; bases with no gene match: 2. CDR1 and CDR2 (germline): SNHLY, FYNNEI. The CDR3 spans 12 residues. CDR3 sequence (DNA): TGTGCCAGCAGAGACAGGGACTACGAGCAGTACTTC. Translation: CASRDRDYEQYF.

The gene calls are TRBV5-1 and TRBJ2-1; 7 positions match TRBD1. The trim removed 4 bases at V and 6 bases at J, leaving 16 bases unmatched. The CDR3 runs to 17 residues. Germline V lookup: CDR1 SGHRS, CDR2 YFSETQ. The CDR3 loop reads CASSHNSGTVPLNEQFF. DNA of the CDR3: TGCGCCAGCAGCCATAACTCCGGGACAGTCCCCCTCAATGAGCAGTTCTTC.

This clonotype has ten or more counts. V and J are TRBV6-1 and TRBJ2-5, with 10 bases that match TRBD2. Per germline, CDR1 MNHNS and CDR2 SASEGT. V lost 7 bases, J lost 2 bases, and 4 bases stayed unmatched. This CDR3 has 14 amino acids. CDR3 DNA: TGTGCCAGCACCGCACTAGCGGGACAAGAGACCCAGTACTTC. It codes for CASTALAGQETQYF.

This clonotype was observed at least ten times. The chain recombines TRBV19 with TRBJ2-1, with D maybe TRBD1 (6 bases). The CDR3 runs to 16 residues. V was pared by 5 bases and J by 9 bases, with 23 bases between. Germline V gene sequence: CDR1 LNHDA, CDR2 SQIVND (reference sequence). CDR3 coding DNA: TGTGCCAGTAGTCCCCCGACAGGCGTTAACTCCGGTGAGCAGTTCTTC. This sequence encodes CASSPPTGVNSGEQFF.

At least ten counts were recorded for this clonotype. The rearrangement joins TRBV10-3 to TRBJ2-7; D might be TRBD2 (5 bases). Germline values: CDR1 ENHRY, CDR2 SYGVKD. Trimming stripped 0 bases from V and 3 bases from J, with 6 bases between. The CDR3 is 13 residues long. DNA of the CDR3: TGTGCCATCAGTGAGTCACTAGACTACGAGCAGTACTTC. Residues: CAISESLDYEQYF.

This clonotype was seen repeatedly, ten times or more. CDR3 sequence: CASSRGQGLNGELFF. Written as DNA, the CDR3 is TGCGCCAGCAGCCGGGGACAGGGGCTGAACGGGGAGCTGTTTTTT. The chain has TRBV5-1 and TRBJ2-2; 10 bases fit TRBD1. The CDR3 consists of 15 residues. CDR1 is SGHRS and CDR2 is YFSETQ in the germline V gene. V lost 4 bases to trimming and J lost 7 bases; unmatched junction nucleotides: 7.

This clonotype has just a few counts. The chain joins TRBV12-3 or TRBV12-4 to TRBJ2-7; D is tentatively TRBD1 or TRBD2 (7 bases each). Deletions cut 3 bases from V and 2 bases from J, with 11 bases between. The CDR3 totals 14 residues. The CDR3 spells CASSFQGGTYEQYF. CDR3 nucleotides: TGTGCCAGCAGTTTTCAGGGGGGGACCTACGAGCAGTACTTC.

This clonotype was recorded at least ten times. The chain uses TRBV20-1 and TRBJ2-5; the D is unclear. The CDR3 sequence is 11 residues long. With 6 bases removed from V and 5 bases from J, the gap between germline ends came to 10 bases. CDR1 is DFQATT and CDR2 is SNEGSKA in the germline V gene (reference sequence). Written as DNA, the CDR3 is TGCAGTGCCGACTTGGGCGAGACCCAGTACTTC. Protein: CSADLGETQYF.

This clonotype appeared many times. The chain links TRBV6-8 to TRBJ2-1, with D unclear. Germline V gene sequence: CDR1 MNHGY, CDR2 SAAAGT. V was clipped by 2 bases and J by 1 base, with 6 bases between them. This CDR3 spans 14 amino acids. As DNA, the CDR3 is TGTGCCAGCAGTTACGGCAGATCCTACAATGAGCAGTTCTTC. Protein: CASSYGRSYNEQFF.

This clonotype was counted at least ten times. This rearrangement joins TRBV5-1 to TRBJ2-1; D ambiguous. Germline V gives CDR1 SGHRS, CDR2 YFSETQ. CDR3 length: 13 residues. V was trimmed by 1 base and J by 6 bases, leaving 8 bases between them. As DNA, the CDR3 is TGCGCCAGCAGCTTGAGTGTCTCCAATGAGCAGTTCTTC. It encodes CASSLSVSNEQFF.

Ten or more counts support this clonotype. The chain employs TRBV13 and TRBJ1-3, with TRBD1 matching over 8 bases. J gave up 1 base and V 5 bases, and 10 bases lay outside the gene matches. Germline lookup yields CDR1 PRHDT and CDR2 FYEKMQ (reference sequence). The length of the CDR3 is 17 residues. Here the CDR3 DNA reads TGTGCCAGCAGCCCTCGGACAGGGAGAGGGTCTGGAAACACCATATATTTT. This translates into CASSPRTGRGSGNTIYF.

This clonotype came up many times. V is TRBV19 and J is TRBJ2-1; tentatively, D is TRBD1 or TRBD2 (5 bases each). The ends were cut back, 3 bases at V and 13 bases at J, with 13 bases in the middle. Germline CDR1 is LNHDA and CDR2 is SQIVND (reference sequence). The CDR3 covers 12 residues. The DNA of the CDR3 is TGTGCCAGTAGTATGCGAGGGGCGGAACAGTTCTTC. It specifies CASSMRGAEQFF.

This clonotype was counted at least ten times. The CDR3 region has the DNA TGTGCCAGCAATAAATTGCAGGGGGGAAGGCAAGAGACCCAGTACTTC. Protein product: CASNKLQGGRQETQYF. The chain has TRBV6-6 and TRBJ2-5; maybe TRBD1 (7 bases). The germline CDR1 and CDR2 sequences are MNHNY and SVGAGI (reference sequence). CDR3 length: 16 amino acids. The V end lost 7 bases, the J end lost 2 bases, and 20 bases lay between the germline ends.

This clonotype occurred many times. The V gene is TRBV3-1, the J gene TRBJ1-6; D is perhaps TRBD1 (5 bases). The CDR3 covers 16 residues. Germline values: CDR1 LGHDT, CDR2 YNNKEL (reference sequence). Trimming took 1 base from V and 8 from J, leaving 15 bases between them. CDR3 coding DNA: TGTGCCAGCAGCCAAGTGGGACCTCCTTCCCATTCACCCCTCCACTTT. Protein: CASSQVGPPSHSPLHF.

This clonotype was counted between two and nine times. The chain uses TRBV19 and TRBJ2-7; 7 bases are shared with TRBD2. CDR3 size: 14 residues. Germline-derived CDR1 and CDR2 are LNHDA and SQIVND (reference sequence). V shed 8 bases, J shed 3 bases, and the junction held 10 bases outside the gene matches. The DNA of the CDR3 is TGTGCCAGTGACCCTAGCGGAACTGGCTACGAGCAGTACTTC. The encoded protein is CASDPSGTGYEQYF.

Ten or more counts support this clonotype. The chain combines TRBV7-2 with TRBJ2-3; D gene unclear. Germline-derived CDR1 and CDR2 are SGHTA and FQGNSA. V gave up 5 bases and J gave up 2 bases, with 14 bases separating them. The CDR3 totals 15 residues. CDR3 sequence: CASSPSVPYTDTQYF. Written as DNA, the CDR3 is TGTGCCAGCAGCCCCTCCGTGCCCTACACAGATACGCAGTATTTT.

This clonotype was seen a few times. This chain uses TRBV7-2 with TRBJ1-2, with TRBD1 identical over 8 bases. Germline values: CDR1 SGHTA, CDR2 FQGNSA. V was pared by 6 bases and J by 6 bases, with 9 bases of the junction left unmatched. The CDR3 totals 14 residues. The CDR3 spells CASSFQGASNGYTF. CDR3 in DNA: TGTGCCAGCAGTTTCCAGGGGGCAAGTAATGGCTACACCTTC.